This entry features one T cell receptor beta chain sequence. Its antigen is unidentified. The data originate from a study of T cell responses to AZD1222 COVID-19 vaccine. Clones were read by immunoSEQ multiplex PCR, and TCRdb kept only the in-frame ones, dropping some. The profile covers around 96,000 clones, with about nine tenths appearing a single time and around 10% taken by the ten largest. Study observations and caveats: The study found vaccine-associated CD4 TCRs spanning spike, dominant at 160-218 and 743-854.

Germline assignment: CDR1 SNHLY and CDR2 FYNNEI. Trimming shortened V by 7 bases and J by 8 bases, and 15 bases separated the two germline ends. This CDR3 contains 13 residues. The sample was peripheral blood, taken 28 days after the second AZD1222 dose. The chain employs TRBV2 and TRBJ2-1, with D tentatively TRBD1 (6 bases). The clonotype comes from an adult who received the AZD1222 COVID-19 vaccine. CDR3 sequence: CASTKQGIDEQFF. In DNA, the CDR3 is TGTGCCAGCACCAAACAGGGTATCGATGAGCAGTTCTTC.